This section outlines one TCR beta chain sequence together with its context. This sample was included in a study of blood T cell repertoires in COVID-19. For the study at large: COVID-19 samples from acute and convalescent phases originated in the United States, Italy and Spain. From T cells, B-cell-depleted T cells, or PBMCs came the material, which was cDNA or gDNA.

Here immunoSEQ multiplex PCR was the method, and the copy in TCRdb shows in-frame clones only, minus some. The data contain about 99,000 clones, 82% of them seen just once; the ten biggest clones take up more than 4.5%. This CDR3 has 17 residues. The germline V gene has CDR1 LGHDT and CDR2 YNNKEL (reference sequence). J gave up 2 bases and V 7 bases, and 4 bases lay outside the gene matches. This TCR derives from a man in his sixties with acute or convalescent COVID-19. Sequenced input: peripheral blood. V is TRBV3-1 (or the pseudogene TRBV3-2) and J is TRBJ2-6; 14 bases agree with TRBD2. CDR3 sequence (DNA): TGTGCCAGCAATGGGGGACTAGCGGGAGCTGGGGCCAACGTCCTGACTTTC. This gives the protein CASNGGLAGAGANVLTF.